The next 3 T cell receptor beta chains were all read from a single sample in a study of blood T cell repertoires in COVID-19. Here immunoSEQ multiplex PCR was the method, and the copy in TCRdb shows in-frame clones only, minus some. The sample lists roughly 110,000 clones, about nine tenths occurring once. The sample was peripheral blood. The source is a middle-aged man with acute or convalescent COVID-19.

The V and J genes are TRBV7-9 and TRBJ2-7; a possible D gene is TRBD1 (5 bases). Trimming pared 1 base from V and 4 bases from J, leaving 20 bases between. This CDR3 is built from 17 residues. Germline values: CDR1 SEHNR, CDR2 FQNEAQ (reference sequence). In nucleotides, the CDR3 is TGTGCCAGCAGCTTAGAGGCTTTTGTGGGGCGCGTTTACGAGCAGTACTTC. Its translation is CASSLEAFVGRVYEQYF.

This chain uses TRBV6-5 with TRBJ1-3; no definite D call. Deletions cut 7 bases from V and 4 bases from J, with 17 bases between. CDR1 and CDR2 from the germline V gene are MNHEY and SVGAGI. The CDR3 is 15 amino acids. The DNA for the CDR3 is TGTGCCAGCACCTTACACCAGGCCCGAGGAAACACCATATATTTT. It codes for CASTLHQARGNTIYF.

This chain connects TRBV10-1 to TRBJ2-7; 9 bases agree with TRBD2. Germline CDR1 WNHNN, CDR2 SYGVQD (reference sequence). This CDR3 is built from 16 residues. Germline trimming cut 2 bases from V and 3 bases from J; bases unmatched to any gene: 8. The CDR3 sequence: CASSERGGTSFYEQYF. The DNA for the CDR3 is TGCGCCAGCAGTGAGAGGGGGGGGACTAGCTTCTACGAGCAGTACTTC.